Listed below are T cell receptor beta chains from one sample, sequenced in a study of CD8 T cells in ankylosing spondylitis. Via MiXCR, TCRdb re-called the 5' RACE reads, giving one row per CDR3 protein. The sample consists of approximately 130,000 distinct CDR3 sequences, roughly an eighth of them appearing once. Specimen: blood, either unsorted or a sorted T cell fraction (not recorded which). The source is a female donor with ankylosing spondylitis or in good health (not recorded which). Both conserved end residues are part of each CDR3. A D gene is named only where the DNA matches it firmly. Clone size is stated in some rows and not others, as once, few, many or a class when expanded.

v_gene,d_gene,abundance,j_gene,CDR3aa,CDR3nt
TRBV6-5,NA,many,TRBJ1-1,CASSYSAALNTEAFF,TGTGCCAGCAGTTACTCGGCAGCACTGAACACTGAAGCTTTCTTT
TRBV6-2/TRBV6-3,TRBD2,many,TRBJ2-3,CASSPLTSGVNTDTQYF,TGTGCCAGCAGTCCTCTGACTAGCGGCGTAAACACAGATACGCAGTATTTT
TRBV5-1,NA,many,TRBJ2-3,CASKNTGSTDTQYF,TGCGCCAGCAAGAATACGGGGAGCACAGATACGCAGTATTTT
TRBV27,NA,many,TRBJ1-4,CASSKGLGGQGEKLFF,TGTGCCAGCAGTAAGGGCCTTGGGGGGCAGGGTGAAAAACTGTTTTTT
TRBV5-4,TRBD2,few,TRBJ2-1,CASSFPSGGVYNEQFF,TGTGCCAGCAGCTTCCCTAGCGGGGGGGTCTACAATGAGCAGTTCTTC
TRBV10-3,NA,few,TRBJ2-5,CAISESLPPQETQYF,TGTGCCATCAGTGAGTCGCTACCGCCTCAAGAGACCCAGTACTTC
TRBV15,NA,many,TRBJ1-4,CATSNERGEKLFF,TGTGCCACCAGCAATGAACGGGGGGAAAAACTGTTTTTT
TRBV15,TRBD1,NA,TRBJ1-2,CATSREGGTVHYGYTF,TGTGCCACCAGCAGAGAGGGGGGGACAGTCCACTATGGCTACACCTTC
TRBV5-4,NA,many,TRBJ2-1,CASSLSRVIRPQTLGTYNEQFF,TGTGCCAGCAGCTTGAGTCGCGTCATTCGGCCCCAAACCCTAGGGACCTACAATGAGCAGTTCTTC
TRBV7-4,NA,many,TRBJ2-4,CASSHILAKNIQYF,TGTGCCAGCAGCCATATCTTAGCCAAAAACATTCAGTACTTC
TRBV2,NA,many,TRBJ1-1,CASSRAGNTEAFF,TGTGCCAGCAGTAGGGCTGGGAACACTGAAGCTTTCTTT
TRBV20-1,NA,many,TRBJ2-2,CSASLQGLYLTGELFF,TGCAGTGCGTCCTTGCAGGGGTTGTATCTTACCGGGGAGCTGTTTTTT
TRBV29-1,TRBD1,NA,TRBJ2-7,CSVVLDRGPHEQYF,TGCAGCGTTGTATTGGACAGGGGACCCCACGAGCAGTACTTC
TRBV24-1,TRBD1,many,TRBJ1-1,CATSAQGANTEAFF,TGTGCCACCAGTGCACAGGGGGCAAACACTGAAGCTTTCTTT
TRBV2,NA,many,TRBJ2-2,CATTGNTGELFF,TGTGCCACTACAGGGAACACCGGGGAGCTGTTTTTT
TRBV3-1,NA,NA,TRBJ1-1,CASSQAGALEAFF,TGTGCCAGCAGCCAAGCAGGGGCGCTTGAAGCTTTCTTT
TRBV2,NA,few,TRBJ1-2,CASSEGVRGYTF,TGTGCCAGCAGTGAAGGAGTTCGTGGCTACACCTTC
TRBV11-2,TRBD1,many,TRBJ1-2,CASSLGTGIDYGYTF,TGTGCCAGCAGCTTGGGGACAGGGATCGACTATGGCTACACCTTC
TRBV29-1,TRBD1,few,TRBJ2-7,CSVKRGQGDEQYF,TGCAGCGTCAAGCGGGGACAGGGCGACGAGCAGTACTTC
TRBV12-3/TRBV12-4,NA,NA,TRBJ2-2,CASSRPPGELFF,TGTGCCAGCAGCAGACCGCCCGGGGAGCTGTTTTTT
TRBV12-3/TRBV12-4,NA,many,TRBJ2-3,CASSLFGRLTDTQYF,TGTGCCAGCAGTTTGTTTGGACGCCTCACAGATACGCAGTATTTT
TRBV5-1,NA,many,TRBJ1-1,CASSLGLGGTEAFF,TGCGCCAGCAGCTTGGGATTGGGCGGGACTGAAGCTTTCTTT
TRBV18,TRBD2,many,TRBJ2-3,CAGSLAGETDTQYF,TGTGCCGGGTCACTAGCGGGGGAGACAGATACGCAGTATTTT
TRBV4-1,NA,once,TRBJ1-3,CASSHPARGVGNTIYF,TGCGCCAGCAGCCACCCAGCACGGGGTGTTGGAAACACCATATATTTT
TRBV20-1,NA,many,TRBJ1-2,CSARTEIYGYTF,TGCAGTGCTAGAACAGAGATCTATGGCTACACCTTC
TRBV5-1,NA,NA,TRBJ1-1,CASSLGGAPEAFF,TGCGCCAGCAGCTTAGGGGGGGCCCCTGAAGCTTTCTTT
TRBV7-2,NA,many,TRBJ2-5,CASSPQETQYF,TGTGCCAGCAGCCCGCAAGAGACCCAGTACTTC
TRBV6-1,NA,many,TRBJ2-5,CATSPEETQYF,TGTGCCACATCCCCTGAAGAGACCCAGTACTTC
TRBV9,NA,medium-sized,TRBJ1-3,CASSAGDLTSGNTIYF,TGTGCCAGCAGCGCCGGAGACCTAACCAGTGGAAACACCATATATTTT
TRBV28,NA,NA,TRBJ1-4,CASSLQAKLFF,TGTGCCAGCAGTTTGCAGGCCAAACTGTTTTTT
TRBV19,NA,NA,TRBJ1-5,CASSWGRVGQPQHF,TGTGCCAGTAGTTGGGGCAGGGTTGGACAGCCCCAGCATTTT
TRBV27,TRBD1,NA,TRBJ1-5,CASSLIGGGGNQPQHF,TGTGCCAGCAGTTTAATAGGGGGCGGAGGAAATCAGCCCCAGCATTTT
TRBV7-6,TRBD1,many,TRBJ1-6,CASSTGQGTVLAPLHF,TGTGCCAGCAGCACCGGACAGGGGACCGTTTTGGCACCCCTCCACTTT
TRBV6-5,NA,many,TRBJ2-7,CASSYSWGGLEQYF,TGTGCCAGCAGTTACTCATGGGGGGGCCTCGAGCAGTACTTC
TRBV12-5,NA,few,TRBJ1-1,CASGRQYTFTEAFF,TGTGCTAGTGGCCGACAGTACACGTTCACTGAAGCTTTCTTT
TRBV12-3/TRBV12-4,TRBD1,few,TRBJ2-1,CASSLEGQGANNEQFF,TGTGCCAGCAGTTTGGAAGGGCAGGGGGCAAACAATGAGCAGTTCTTC
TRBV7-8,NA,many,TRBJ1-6,CASRGGSSSYNSPLHF,TGTGCCAGCAGAGGGGGATCTAGCTCCTATAATTCACCCCTCCACTTT
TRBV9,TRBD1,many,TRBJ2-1,CASSRRWDRVNEQFF,TGTGCCAGCAGCCGGCGATGGGACAGGGTAAATGAGCAGTTCTTC
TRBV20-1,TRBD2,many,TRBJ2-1,CSAPRDYPYNEQFF,TGCAGTGCTCCGAGGGACTACCCCTACAATGAGCAGTTCTTC
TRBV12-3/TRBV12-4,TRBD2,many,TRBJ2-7,CASSAGGHTAYEQYF,TGTGCCAGCAGCGCGGGGGGACATACAGCCTACGAGCAGTACTTC
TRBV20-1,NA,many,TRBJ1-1,CSASTGGREAFF,TGCAGTGCTTCTACAGGAGGAAGAGAAGCTTTCTTT
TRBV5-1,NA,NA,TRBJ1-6,CASSLGTAGNSPLHF,TGCGCCAGCAGCTTGGGGACGGCGGGGAATTCACCCCTCCACTTT
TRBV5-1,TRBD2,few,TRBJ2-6,CASSLLLAGSSGANVLTF,TGCGCCAGCAGCCTACTACTAGCGGGGAGCTCTGGGGCCAACGTCCTGACTTTC
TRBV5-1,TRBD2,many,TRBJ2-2,CASSLLASGNTGELFF,TGCGCCAGCAGCTTGTTGGCTAGCGGAAACACCGGGGAGCTGTTTTTT
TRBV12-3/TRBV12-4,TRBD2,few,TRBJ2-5,CASRRGEGPGTQYF,TGTGCCAGCAGACGCGGGGAGGGGCCGGGGACCCAGTACTTC
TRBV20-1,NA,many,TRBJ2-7,CSAGTGFFEQYF,TGCAGTGCGGGGACCGGATTTTTTGAGCAGTACTTC
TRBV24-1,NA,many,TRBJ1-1,CATSESGATEAFF,TGTGCCACCAGTGAGTCGGGGGCCACTGAAGCTTTCTTT
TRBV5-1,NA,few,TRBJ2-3,CASSLATWVSPTQYF,TGCGCCAGCAGCTTGGCCACTTGGGTCTCTCCGACGCAGTATTTT
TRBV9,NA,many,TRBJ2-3,CASSFRGGDTQYF,TGTGCCAGCAGCTTTAGAGGAGGAGATACGCAGTATTTT
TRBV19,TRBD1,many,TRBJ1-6,CASSIDYDRAKSSPLHF,TGTGCCAGTAGTATAGACTATGACAGGGCCAAGAGTTCACCCCTCCACTTT
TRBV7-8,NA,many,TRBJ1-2,CASSLAGTHYGYTF,TGTGCCAGCAGCTTAGCAGGGACCCACTATGGCTACACCTTC
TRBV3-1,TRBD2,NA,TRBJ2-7,CASSLTTSGASYEQYF,TGTGCCAGCAGCCTGACGACTAGCGGGGCCTCCTACGAGCAGTACTTC
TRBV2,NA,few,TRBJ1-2,CASSGGEGYGYTF,TGTGCCAGCAGTGGAGGGGAAGGGTATGGCTACACCTTC
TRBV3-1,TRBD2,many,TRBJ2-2,CASSLWTSGDTGELFF,TGTGCCAGCAGCCTATGGACTAGCGGAGACACCGGGGAGCTGTTTTTT
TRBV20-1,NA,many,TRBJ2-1,CSAREASYNEQFF,TGCAGTGCTAGAGAGGCGTCTTACAATGAGCAGTTCTTC